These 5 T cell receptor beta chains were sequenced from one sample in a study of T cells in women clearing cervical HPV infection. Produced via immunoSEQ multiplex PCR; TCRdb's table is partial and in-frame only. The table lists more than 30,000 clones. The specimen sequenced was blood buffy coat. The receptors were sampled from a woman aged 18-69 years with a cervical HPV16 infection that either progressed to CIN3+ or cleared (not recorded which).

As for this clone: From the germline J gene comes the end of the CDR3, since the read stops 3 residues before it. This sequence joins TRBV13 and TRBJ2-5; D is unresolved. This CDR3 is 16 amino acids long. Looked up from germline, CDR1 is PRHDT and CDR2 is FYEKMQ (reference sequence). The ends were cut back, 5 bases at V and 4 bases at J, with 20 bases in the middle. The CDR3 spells CASSPSQSTPAETQYF. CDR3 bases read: TGTGCCAGCAGCCCCTCACAGAGCACCCCCGCAGAGACC.

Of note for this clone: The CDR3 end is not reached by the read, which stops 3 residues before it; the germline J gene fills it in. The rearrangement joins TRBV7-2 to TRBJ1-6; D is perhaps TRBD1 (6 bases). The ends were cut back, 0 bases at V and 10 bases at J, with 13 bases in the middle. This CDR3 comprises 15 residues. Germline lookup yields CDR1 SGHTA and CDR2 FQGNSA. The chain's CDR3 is CASSLAAGAQSPLHF. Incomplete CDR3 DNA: TGTGCCAGCAGCTTAGCGGCAGGGGCTCAATCACCC. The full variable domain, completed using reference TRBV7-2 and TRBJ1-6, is GAGVSQSPSNKVTEKGKDVELRCDPISGHTALYWYRQSLGQGLEFLIYFQGNSAPDKSGLPSDRFSAERTGGSVSTLTIQRTQQEDSAVYLCASSLAAGAQSPLHFGNGTRLTVT.

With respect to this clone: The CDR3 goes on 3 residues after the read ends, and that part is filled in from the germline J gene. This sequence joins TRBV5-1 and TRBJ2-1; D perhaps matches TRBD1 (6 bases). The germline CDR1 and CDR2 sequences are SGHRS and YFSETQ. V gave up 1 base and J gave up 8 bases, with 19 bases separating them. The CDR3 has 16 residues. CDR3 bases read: TGCGCCAGCAGCTTGTTGCCTCCGGGACAATCCGATGAG. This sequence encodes CASSLLPPGQSDE. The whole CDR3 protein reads CASSLLPPGQSDEQFF.

CDR3 sequence reads: CASSWAVNEKLFF. The sequenced CDR3 bases are TGTGCCAGCAGTTGGGCAGTGAATGAAAAA. J is TRBJ1-4 and V is TRBV12-3 or TRBV12-4, with unresolved D. The CDR3 extends 3 residues past the end of the read, so its final part is completed from the germline J gene. The length of the CDR3 is 13 residues. The V end was cut by 4 bases, the J end by 5 bases, with 8 bases between.

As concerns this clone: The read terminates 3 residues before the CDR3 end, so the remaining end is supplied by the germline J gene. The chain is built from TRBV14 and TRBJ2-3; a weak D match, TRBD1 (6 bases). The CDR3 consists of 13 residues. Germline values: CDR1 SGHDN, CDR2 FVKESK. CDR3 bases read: TGTGCCAGCAGCCCCAGGGGCGGAGAGACG. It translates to CASSPRGGET. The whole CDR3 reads CASSPRGGETQYF.